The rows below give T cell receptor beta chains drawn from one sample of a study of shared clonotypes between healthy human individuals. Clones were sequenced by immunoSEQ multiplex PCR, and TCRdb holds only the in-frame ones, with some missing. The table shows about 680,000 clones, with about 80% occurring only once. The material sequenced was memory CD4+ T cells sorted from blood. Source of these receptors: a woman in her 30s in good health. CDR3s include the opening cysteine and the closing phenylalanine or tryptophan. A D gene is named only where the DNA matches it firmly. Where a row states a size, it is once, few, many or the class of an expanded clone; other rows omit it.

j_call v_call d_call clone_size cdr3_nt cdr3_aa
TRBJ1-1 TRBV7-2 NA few TGTGCCAGCAGCCCCCAGAGGGACATTGAAGCTTTCTTT CASSPQRDIEAFF
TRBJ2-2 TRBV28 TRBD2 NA TGTGCCAGCAGGGGGGGACTAGCGGGAGCCCGGGAGCTGTTTTTT CASRGGLAGARELFF
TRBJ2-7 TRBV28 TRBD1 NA TGTGCCAGCAGGTCCGGGACAGCGGACTACGAGCAGTACTTC CASRSGTADYEQYF
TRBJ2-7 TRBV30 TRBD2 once TGTGCCTGGAGTGGGAGCTCGGGACTAGCGTACGAGCAGTACTTC CAWSGSSGLAYEQYF
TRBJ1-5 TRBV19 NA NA TGTGCCAGTACCCCCTCCGTCGGTCCCCAGCATTTT CASTPSVGPQHF
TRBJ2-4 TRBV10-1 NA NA TGCGCCAGCAGTAGCGGGCTAGCCAAAAACATTCAGTACTTC CASSSGLAKNIQYF
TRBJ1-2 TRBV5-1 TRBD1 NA TGCGCCAGCCGAAAGCAGGGGGACTATGGCTACACCTTC CASRKQGDYGYTF
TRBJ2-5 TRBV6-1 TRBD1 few TGTGCCAGCAGTGAAACCCGGACAGGGCGAGAGACCCAGTACTTC CASSETRTGRETQYF
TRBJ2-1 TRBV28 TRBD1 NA TGTGCCAGCAGTTCACCGGGACAGGGCTTTTTCGGTGAGCAGTTCTTC CASSSPGQGFFGEQFF
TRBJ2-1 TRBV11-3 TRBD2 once TGTGCCAGCAGCTTGGCTAGCGGGGGGGGTGAGCAGTTCTTC CASSLASGGGEQFF
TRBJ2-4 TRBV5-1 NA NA TGCGCCAGCAGCACGGACGGGACCCTGGATAACAAAAACATTCAGTACTTC CASSTDGTLDNKNIQYF
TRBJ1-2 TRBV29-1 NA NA TGCAGCGTTTTAGGGGGGCCCGGCTATGGCTACACCTTC CSVLGGPGYGYTF
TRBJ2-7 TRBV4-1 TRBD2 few TGCGCCAGCAGCCAAGGCCGCGGGAGCTCCTACGAGCAGTACTTC CASSQGRGSSYEQYF
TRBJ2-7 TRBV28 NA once TGTGCCAGCAACCCGTGGTCAGGGGTCTACGAGCAGTACTTC CASNPWSGVYEQYF
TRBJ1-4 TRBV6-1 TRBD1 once TGTGCCAGCAGTGGGGCCAGGGGGCGAGCTAATGAAAAACTGTTTTTT CASSGARGRANEKLFF
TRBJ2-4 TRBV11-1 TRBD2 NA TGTGCCAGCAGCTTAACTAGCGGCAAAAACATTCAGTACTTC CASSLTSGKNIQYF
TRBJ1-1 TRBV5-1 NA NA TGCGCCAGCAAAGGCCAGCGGGACACTGAAGCTTTCTTT CASKGQRDTEAFF
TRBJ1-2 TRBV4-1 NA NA TGCGCCAGCAGCACGGACAGCCTTAACTATGGCTACACCTTC CASSTDSLNYGYTF
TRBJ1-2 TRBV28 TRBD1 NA TGTGCCAGCACTTCAGGGGGAGGCTTCTATGGCTACACCTTC CASTSGGGFYGYTF
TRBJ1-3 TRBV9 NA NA TGTGCCAGCACTGGGACGCCTGGAAACACCATATATTTT CASTGTPGNTIYF
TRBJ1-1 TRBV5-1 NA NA TGCGCCAGCAGCTTTGGAGGAGACACTGAAGCTTTCTTT CASSFGGDTEAFF
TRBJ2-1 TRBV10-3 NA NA TGTGCCATCAGTGAGCGGAATGAGCAGTTCTTC CAISERNEQFF
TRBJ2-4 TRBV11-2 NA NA TGTGCCAGCAGCTCCGACTCAATTCAGTACTTC CASSSDSIQYF
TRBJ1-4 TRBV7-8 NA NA TGTGCCAGCAGCTTAGCAGGAGGGCGAGGGGGAAAACTGTTTTTT CASSLAGGRGGKLFF
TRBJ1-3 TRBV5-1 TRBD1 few TGCGCCAGCAGCCCGACAGGGTCAAACACCATATATTTT CASSPTGSNTIYF
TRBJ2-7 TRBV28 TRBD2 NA TGTGCCAGCAGTGCCGAGGGACTAGCCAGAGACGAGCAGTACTTC CASSAEGLARDEQYF
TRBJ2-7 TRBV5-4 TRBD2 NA TGTGCCAGCAGCTCGGGAGGCAACTCCTACGAGCAGTACTTC CASSSGGNSYEQYF
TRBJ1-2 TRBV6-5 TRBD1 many TGTGCCAGCAGCAGACAGGGGAAGAGTGGCTACACCTTC CASSRQGKSGYTF
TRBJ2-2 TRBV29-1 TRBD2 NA TGCAGCGTTGCAAAAGGCTTGGGAGCGGGGGCGAACACCGGGGAGCTGTTTTTT CSVAKGLGAGANTGELFF
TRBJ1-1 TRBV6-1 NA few TGTGCCAACAAGGAGAACACTGAAGCTTTCTTT CANKENTEAFF
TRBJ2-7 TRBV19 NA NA TGTGCCAGTAGGGGGGACCCTGCCCACGAGCAGTACTTC CASRGDPAHEQYF